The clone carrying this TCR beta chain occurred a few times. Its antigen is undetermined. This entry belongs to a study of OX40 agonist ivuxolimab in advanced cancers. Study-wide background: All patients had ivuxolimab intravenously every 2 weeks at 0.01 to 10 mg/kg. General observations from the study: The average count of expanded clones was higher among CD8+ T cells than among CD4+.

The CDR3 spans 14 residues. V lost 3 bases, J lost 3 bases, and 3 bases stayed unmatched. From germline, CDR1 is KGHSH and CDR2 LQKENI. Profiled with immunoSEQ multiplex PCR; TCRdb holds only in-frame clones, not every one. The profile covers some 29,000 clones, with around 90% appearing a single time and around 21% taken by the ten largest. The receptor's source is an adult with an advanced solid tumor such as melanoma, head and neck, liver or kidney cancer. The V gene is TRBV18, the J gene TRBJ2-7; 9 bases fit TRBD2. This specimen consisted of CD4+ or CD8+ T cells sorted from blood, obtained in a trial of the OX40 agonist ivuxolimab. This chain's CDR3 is CASSPREGNYEQYF. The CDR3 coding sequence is TGTGCCAGCTCACCGCGGGAGGGGAACTACGAGCAGTACTTC.